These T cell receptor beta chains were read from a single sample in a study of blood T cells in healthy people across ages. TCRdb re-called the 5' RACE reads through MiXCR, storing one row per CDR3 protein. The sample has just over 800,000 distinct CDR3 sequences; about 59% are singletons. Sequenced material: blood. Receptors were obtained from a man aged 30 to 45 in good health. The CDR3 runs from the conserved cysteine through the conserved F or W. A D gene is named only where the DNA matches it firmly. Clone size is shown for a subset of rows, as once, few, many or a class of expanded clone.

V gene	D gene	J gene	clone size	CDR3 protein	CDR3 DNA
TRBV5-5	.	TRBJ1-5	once	CASTRGENQPQHF	TGTGCCAGCACGCGGGGCGAAAATCAGCCCCAGCATTTT
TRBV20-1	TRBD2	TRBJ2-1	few	CSARPPGGSHEQFF	TGCAGTGCTAGACCGCCGGGGGGATCTCATGAGCAGTTCTTC
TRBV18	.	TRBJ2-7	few	CASSSPFPTSYEQYF	TGTGCCAGCTCATCTCCGTTCCCCACTTCCTACGAGCAGTACTTC
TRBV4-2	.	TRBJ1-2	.	CASSPNREPFNYGYTF	TGTGCCAGCAGCCCTAACAGGGAACCTTTTAACTATGGCTACACCTTC
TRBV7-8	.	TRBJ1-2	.	CASSLAPRLGYGYTF	TGTGCCAGCAGCTTAGCGCCCCGGTTAGGCTATGGCTACACCTTC
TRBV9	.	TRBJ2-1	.	CASSEDSNEQFF	TGTGCCAGCAGCGAAGACAGCAATGAGCAGTTCTTC
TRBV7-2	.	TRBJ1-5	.	CASSLGGVSNQPQHF	TGTGCCAGCAGCTTAGGCGGGGTTAGCAATCAGCCCCAGCATTTT
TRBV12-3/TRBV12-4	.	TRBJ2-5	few	CASTPPRGETQYF	TGTGCCAGCACTCCACCCAGGGGAGAGACCCAGTACTTC
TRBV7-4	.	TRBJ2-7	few	CASSLKGVRREQYF	TGTGCCAGCAGCTTAAAGGGGGTGCGGCGCGAGCAGTACTTC
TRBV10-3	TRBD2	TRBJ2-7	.	CAIKGAGRSYEQYF	TGTGCCATCAAGGGAGCGGGGCGCTCCTACGAGCAGTACTTC